What follows describes a single T cell receptor (beta chain). The sample is drawn from a study of CD8+ T cells in alopecia areata. Study context: Patients in the treated group were given tofacitinib by mouth, 5 to 10 mg twice a day.

Using a FACSAria, the CD4+ and CD8+ T cells were sorted from the PBMCs. The ends were cut back, 1 base at V and 7 bases at J, with 4 bases in the middle. This CDR3 comprises 12 residues. Germline values: CDR1 SEHNR, CDR2 FQNEAQ (reference sequence). After isolation, RNA underwent reverse transcription to generate cDNA as the sequencing template. Method: immunoSEQ multiplex PCR; TCRdb's copy keeps in-frame clones and lacks some. The sample lists almost 250,000 clones; roughly two thirds were seen once. The TCR was taken from a human donor with alopecia areata. Here the sequenced sample was CD4+ T cells sorted from blood, taken at week 0. The chain links TRBV7-9 to TRBJ1-4; no definite D call. The CDR3 spells CASSLVAEKLFF. The CDR3 DNA follows: TGTGCCAGCAGCTTAGTTGCTGAAAAACTGTTTTTT.